Presented here are 5 T cell receptor beta chains from one specimen sequenced in a study of blood T cell repertoires in COVID-19. Clones were read by immunoSEQ multiplex PCR, and TCRdb kept only the in-frame ones, dropping some. The sample yields roughly 80,000 clones, roughly 86% seen once. Source material: peripheral blood. The receptor set was obtained from a human donor in a cohort sampled during active COVID-19.

The genes are TRBV28 and TRBJ1-3; 8 nucleotides agree with TRBD1. CDR1 is MDHEN and CDR2 is SYDVKM in the germline V gene. The length of the CDR3 is 14 residues. J lost 6 bases, V lost 6 bases, and 7 bases had no gene match. The CDR3 region is CASSLAGGENTIYF. Here the CDR3 DNA reads TGTGCCAGCAGCCTTGCAGGGGGCGAAAACACCATATATTTT.

The rearrangement links TRBV27 to TRBJ2-5, with D possibly being TRBD2 (6 bases). CDR3 length: 15 amino acids. Trimming took 6 bases from V and 2 from J, leaving 16 bases between them. Per the germline V gene, CDR1 is MNHEY and CDR2 is SMNVEV (reference sequence). CDR3 sequence: CASRGWGDPQETQYF. DNA of the CDR3: TGTGCCAGCAGGGGGTGGGGGGACCCTCAAGAGACCCAGTACTTC.

This chain links TRBV3-1 (or the pseudogene TRBV3-2) with TRBJ1-6; 8 positions agree with TRBD1. The germline gives CDR1 LGHDT, CDR2 YNNKEL (reference sequence). CDR3 length: 14 amino acids. Trimming took 3 bases from V and 10 from J; bases not matched to a gene: 5. CDR3 in DNA: TGTGCCAGCAGCCATAGCGACAGGGGATCACCCCTCCACTTT. This sequence encodes CASSHSDRGSPLHF.

This chain links TRBV27 with TRBJ1-3; the match to TRBD1 covers 9 bases. J was trimmed by 2 bases and V by 6 bases; bases with no gene match: 8. There are 16 residues in the CDR3. Germline V gene lookup returns CDR1 MNHEY and CDR2 SMNVEV (reference sequence). The CDR3: CASSQGTGGTGNTIYF. CDR3 DNA: TGTGCCAGCAGCCAGGGAACAGGGGGCACTGGAAACACCATATATTTT.

This clone showed up just a few times. V is TRBV5-1 and J is TRBJ2-1; D possibly corresponds to TRBD2 (5 bases). Germline CDR1 and CDR2: SGHRS and YFSETQ. V dropped 6 bases and J dropped 5 bases, with 30 bases sitting between them. The CDR3 contains 19 residues. CDR3: CASTTRGSATYNTNNEQFF. DNA for the CDR3: TGCGCCAGCACTACCCGGGGTAGTGCTACCTACAATACAAACAATGAGCAGTTCTTC.